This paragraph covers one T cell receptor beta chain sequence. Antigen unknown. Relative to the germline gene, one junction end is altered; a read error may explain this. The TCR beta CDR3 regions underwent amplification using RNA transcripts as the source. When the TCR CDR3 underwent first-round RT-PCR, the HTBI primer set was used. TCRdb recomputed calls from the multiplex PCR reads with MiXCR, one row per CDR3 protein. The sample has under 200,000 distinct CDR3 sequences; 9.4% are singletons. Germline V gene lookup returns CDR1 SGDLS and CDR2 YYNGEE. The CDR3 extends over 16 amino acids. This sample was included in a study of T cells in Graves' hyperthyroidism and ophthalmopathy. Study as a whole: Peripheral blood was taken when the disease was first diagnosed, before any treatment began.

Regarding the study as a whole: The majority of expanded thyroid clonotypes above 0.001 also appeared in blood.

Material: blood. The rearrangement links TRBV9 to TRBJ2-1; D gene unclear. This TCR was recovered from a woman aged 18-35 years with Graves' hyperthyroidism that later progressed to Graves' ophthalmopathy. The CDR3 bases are TGTGCCAGCAGCGTACGATCCAGAACCTCCTACGATGAGCAGTTCTTC. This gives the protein CASSVRSRTSYDEQFF.